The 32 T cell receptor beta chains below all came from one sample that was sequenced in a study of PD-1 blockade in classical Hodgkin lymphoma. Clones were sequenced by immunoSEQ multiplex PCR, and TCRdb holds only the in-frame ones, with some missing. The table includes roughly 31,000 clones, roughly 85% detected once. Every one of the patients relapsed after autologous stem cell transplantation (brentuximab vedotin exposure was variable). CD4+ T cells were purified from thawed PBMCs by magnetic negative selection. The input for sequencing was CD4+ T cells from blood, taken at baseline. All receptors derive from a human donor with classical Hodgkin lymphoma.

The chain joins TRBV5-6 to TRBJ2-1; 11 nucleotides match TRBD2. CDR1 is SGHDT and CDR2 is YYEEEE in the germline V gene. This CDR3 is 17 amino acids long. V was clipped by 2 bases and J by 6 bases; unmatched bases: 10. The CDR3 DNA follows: TGTGCCAGCAGCTTATTGGGGGGACTAGCGGAGGTCAATGAGCAGTTCTTC. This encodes CASSLLGGLAEVNEQFF.

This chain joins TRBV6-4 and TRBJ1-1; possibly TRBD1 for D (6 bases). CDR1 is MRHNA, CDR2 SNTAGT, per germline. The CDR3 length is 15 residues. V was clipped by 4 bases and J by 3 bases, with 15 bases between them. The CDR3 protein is CASSGQGTGYTEAFF. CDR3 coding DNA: TGTGCCAGCAGTGGCCAGGGGACTGGCTACACTGAAGCTTTCTTT.

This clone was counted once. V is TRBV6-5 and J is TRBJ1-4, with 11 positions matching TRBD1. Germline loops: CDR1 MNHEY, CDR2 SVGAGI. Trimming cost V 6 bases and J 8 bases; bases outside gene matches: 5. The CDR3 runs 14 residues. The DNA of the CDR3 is TGTGCCAGCAGCCCGGACAGGGGGCTCGAAAAACTGTTTTTT. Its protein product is CASSPDRGLEKLFF.

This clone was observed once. Here the CDR3 reads CASSTPSGETQYF. CDR3 DNA sequence: TGCGCCAGCTCAACCCCCTCGGGGGAGACCCAGTACTTC. The chain joins TRBV5-1 to TRBJ2-5; TRBD2 might be the D (5 bases). Germline values: CDR1 SGHRS, CDR2 YFSETQ. V lost 7 bases to trimming and J lost 5 bases, with 15 bases between them. The CDR3 consists of 13 residues.

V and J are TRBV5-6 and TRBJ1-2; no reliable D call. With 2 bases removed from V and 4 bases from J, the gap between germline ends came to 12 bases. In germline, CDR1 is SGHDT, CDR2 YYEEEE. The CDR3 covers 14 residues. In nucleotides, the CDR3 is TGTGCCAGCAGCTTAATGAGGAATTCCTATGGCTACACCTTC. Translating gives CASSLMRNSYGYTF.

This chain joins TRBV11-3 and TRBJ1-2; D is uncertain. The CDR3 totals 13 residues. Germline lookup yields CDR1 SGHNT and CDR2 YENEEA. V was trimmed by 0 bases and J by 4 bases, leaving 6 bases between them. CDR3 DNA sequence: TGTGCCAGCAGCTTAGATGGTTTCTATGGCTACACCTTC. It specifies CASSLDGFYGYTF.

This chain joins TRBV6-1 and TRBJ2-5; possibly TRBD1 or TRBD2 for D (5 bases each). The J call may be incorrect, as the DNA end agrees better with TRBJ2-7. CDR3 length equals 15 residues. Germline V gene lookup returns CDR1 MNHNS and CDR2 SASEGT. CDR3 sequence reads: CASRRDGQASYEQYF. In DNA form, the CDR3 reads TGTGCCAGCAGAAGGGACGGCCAAGCCTCTTACGAGCAGTACTTC.

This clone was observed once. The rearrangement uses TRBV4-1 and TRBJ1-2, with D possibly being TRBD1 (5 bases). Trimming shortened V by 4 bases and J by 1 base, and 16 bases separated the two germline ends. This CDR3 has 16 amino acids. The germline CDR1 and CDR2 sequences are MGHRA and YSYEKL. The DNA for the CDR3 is TGCGCCAGCAGCCCATCAGGGACGGAGCATAACTATGGCTACACCTTC. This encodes CASSPSGTEHNYGYTF.

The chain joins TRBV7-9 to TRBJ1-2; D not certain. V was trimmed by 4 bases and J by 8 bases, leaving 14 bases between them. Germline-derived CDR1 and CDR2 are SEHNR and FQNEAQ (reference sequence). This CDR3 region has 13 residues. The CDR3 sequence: CASSYDLYGGYTF. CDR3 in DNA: TGTGCCAGCAGCTACGACTTGTACGGGGGCTACACCTTC.

CDR3 DNA: TGTGCCAGTCTAAAGGGCGCCACTGACCATGGCTACACCTTC. Translating gives CASLKGATDHGYTF. This chain connects TRBV5-6 to TRBJ1-2; no definite D call. Trimming cost V 8 bases and J 6 bases, with 20 bases left between them. This CDR3 comprises 14 residues. Germline V gives CDR1 SGHDT, CDR2 YYEEEE. Filled out from reference TRBV5-6 and TRBJ1-2, the complete variable domain reads DAGVTQSPTHLIKTRGQQVTLRCSPKSGHDTVSWYQQALGQGPQFIFQYYEEEERQRGNFPDRFSGHQFPNYSSELNVNALLLGDSALYLCASLKGATDHGYTFGSGTRLTVV.

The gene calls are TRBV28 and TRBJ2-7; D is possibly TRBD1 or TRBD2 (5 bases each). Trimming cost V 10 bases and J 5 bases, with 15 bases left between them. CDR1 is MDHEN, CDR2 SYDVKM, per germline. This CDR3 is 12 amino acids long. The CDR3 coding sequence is TGTGCCACCGGGACGGGATACGACGAGCAGTACTTC. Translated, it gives CATGTGYDEQYF.

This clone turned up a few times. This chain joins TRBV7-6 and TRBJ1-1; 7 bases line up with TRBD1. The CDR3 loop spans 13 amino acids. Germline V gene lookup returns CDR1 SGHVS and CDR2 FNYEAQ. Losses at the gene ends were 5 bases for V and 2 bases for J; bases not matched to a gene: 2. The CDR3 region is CASSGDSNTEAFF. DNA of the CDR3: TGTGCCAGCAGCGGGGACAGCAACACTGAAGCTTTCTTT.

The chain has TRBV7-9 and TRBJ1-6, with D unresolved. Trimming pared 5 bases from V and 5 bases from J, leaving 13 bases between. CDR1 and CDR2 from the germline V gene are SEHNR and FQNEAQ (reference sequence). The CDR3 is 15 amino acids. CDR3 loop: CASSPSEQNNSPLHF. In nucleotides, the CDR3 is TGTGCCAGCAGCCCCAGTGAGCAGAATAATTCACCCCTCCACTTT.

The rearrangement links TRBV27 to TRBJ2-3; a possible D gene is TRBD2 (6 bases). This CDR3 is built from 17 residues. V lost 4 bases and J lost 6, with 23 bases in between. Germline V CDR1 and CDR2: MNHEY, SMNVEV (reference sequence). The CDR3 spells CASSSRRDGATRDTQYF. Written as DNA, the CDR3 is TGTGCCAGCAGTTCCCGGAGGGACGGAGCAACGCGTGATACGCAGTATTTT.

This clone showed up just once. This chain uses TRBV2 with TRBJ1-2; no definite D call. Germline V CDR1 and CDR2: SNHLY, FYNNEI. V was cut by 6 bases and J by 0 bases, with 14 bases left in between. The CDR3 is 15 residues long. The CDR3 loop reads CASSLEVISNYGYTF. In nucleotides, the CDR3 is TGTGCCAGCAGCCTAGAGGTGATATCTAACTATGGCTACACCTTC.

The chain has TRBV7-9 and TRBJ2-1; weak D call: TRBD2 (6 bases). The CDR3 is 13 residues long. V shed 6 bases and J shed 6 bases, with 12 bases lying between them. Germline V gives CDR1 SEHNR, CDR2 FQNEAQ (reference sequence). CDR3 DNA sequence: TGTGCCAGCAGTCGACTAGGACCCAATGAGCAGTTCTTC. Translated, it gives CASSRLGPNEQFF.

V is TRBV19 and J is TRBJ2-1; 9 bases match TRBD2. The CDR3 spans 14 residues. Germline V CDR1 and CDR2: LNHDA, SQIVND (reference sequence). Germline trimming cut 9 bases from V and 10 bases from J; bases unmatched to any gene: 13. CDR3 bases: TGTGCCAGCACCTCCGGGACTAGCCTCCGGGAGCAGTTCTTC. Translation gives CASTSGTSLREQFF.

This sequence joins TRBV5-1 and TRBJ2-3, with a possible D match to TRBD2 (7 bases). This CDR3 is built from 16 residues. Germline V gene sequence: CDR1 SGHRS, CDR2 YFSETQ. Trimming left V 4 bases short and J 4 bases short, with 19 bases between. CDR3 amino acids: CASSGRDTGGPDTQYF. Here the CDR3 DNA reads TGCGCCAGCAGCGGAAGGGACACGGGGGGCCCAGATACGCAGTATTTT.

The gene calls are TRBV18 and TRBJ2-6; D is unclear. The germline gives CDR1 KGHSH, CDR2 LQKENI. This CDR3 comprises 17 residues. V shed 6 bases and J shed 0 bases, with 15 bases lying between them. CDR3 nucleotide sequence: TGTGCCAGCTCCAAGGAGCTAATAAGCTCTGGGGCCAACGTCCTGACTTTC. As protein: CASSKELISSGANVLTF.

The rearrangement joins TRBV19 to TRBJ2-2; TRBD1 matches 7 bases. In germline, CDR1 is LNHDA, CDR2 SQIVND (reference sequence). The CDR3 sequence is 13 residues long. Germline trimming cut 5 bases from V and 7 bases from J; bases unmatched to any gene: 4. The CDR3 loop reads CASSQGTVGELFF. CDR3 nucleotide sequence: TGTGCCAGTAGTCAAGGGACAGTCGGGGAGCTGTTTTTT.

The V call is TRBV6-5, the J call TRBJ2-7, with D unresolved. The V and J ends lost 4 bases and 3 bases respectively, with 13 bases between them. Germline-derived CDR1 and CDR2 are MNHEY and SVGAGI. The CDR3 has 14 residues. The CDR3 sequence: CASSFRWGGYEQYF. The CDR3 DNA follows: TGTGCCAGCAGTTTTCGGTGGGGTGGCTACGAGCAGTACTTC.

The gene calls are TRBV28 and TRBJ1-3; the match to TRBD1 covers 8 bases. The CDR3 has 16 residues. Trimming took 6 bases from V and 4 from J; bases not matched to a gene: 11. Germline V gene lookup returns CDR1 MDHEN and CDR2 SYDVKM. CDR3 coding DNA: TGTGCCAGCAGAAATGCCTTGACAGGGGAAGGAAACACCATATATTTT. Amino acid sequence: CASRNALTGEGNTIYF.

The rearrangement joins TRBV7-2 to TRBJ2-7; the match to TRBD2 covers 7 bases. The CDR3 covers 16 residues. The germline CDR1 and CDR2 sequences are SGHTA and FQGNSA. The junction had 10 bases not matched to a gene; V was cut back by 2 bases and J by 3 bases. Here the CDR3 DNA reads TGTGCCAGCAGCTTATTGTTACGGGAGGATCGCTACGAGCAGTACTTC. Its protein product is CASSLLLREDRYEQYF.

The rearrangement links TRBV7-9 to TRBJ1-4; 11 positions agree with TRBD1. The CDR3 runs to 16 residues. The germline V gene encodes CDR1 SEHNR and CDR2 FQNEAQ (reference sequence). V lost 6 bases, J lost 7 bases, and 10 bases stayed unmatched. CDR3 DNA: TGTGCCAGCAGTGCGGACAGGGGGCGCCTGAGTGAAAAACTGTTTTTT. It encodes CASSADRGRLSEKLFF.

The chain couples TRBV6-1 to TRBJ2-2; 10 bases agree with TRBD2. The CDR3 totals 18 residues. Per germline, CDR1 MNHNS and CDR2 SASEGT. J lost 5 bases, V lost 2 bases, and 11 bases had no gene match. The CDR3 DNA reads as TGTGCCAGCAGTGAACATGGGCTAGCGGGAGTAAAAACCGGGGAGCTGTTTTTT. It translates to CASSEHGLAGVKTGELFF.

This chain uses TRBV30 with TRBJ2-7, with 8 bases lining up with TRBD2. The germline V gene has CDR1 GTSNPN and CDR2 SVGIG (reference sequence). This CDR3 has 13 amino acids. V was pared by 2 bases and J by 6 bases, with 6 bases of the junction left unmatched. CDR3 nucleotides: TGTGCCTGGAGTTCTGGCGGGAGGTTCGAGCAGTACTTC. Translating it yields CAWSSGGRFEQYF.

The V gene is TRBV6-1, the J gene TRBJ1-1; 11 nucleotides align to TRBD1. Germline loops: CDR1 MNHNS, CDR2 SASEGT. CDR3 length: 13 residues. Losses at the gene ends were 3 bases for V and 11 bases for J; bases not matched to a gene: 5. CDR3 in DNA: TGTGCCAGCAGTGACCGGGACAGGGGGAAGGCTTTCTTT. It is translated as CASSDRDRGKAFF.

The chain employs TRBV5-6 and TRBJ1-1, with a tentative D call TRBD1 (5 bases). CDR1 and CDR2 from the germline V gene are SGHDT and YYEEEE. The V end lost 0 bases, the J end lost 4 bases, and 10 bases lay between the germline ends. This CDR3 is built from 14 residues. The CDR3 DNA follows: TGTGCCAGCAGCTTGGGGCCGGGGGGCACTGAAGCTTTCTTT. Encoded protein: CASSLGPGGTEAFF.

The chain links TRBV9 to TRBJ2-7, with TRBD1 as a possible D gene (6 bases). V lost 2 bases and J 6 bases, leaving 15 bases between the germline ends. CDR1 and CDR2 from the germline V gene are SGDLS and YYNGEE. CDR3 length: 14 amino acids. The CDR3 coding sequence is TGTGCCAGCAGCGTTTCCCCAGGGGAACCCGAGCAGTACTTC. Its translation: CASSVSPGEPEQYF. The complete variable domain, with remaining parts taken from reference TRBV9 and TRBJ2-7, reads DSGVTQTPKHLITATGQRVTLRCSPRSGDLSVYWYQQSLDQGLQFLIQYYNGEERAKGNILERFSAQQFPDLHSELNLSSLELGDSALYFCASSVSPGEPEQYFGPGTRLTVT.

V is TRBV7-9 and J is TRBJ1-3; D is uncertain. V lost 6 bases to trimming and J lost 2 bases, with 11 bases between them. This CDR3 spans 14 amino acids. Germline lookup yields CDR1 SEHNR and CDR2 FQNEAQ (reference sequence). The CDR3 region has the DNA TGTGCCAGCAGGGGGTGGGCTGCTGGAAACACCATATATTTT. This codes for CASRGWAAGNTIYF. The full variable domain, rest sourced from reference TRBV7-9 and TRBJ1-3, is DTGVSQNPRHKITKRGQNVTFRCDPISEHNRLYWYRQTLGQGPEFLTYFQNEAQLEKSRLLSDRFSAERPKGSFSTLEIQRTEQGDSAMYLCASRGWAAGNTIYFGEGSWLTVV.

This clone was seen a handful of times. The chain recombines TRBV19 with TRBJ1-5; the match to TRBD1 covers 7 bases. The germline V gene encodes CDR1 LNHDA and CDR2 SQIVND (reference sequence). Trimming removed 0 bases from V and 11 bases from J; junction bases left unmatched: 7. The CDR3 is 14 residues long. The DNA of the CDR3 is TGTGCCAGTAGTATAGAGGATAGGGGGCTGTCCCAGCATTTT. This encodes CASSIEDRGLSQHF.

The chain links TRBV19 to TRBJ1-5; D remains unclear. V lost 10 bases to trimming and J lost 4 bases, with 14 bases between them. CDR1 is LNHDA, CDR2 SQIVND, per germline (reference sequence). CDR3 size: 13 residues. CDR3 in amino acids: CATRHGRNQPQHF. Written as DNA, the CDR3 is TGTGCCACCAGACACGGGAGGAATCAGCCCCAGCATTTT.